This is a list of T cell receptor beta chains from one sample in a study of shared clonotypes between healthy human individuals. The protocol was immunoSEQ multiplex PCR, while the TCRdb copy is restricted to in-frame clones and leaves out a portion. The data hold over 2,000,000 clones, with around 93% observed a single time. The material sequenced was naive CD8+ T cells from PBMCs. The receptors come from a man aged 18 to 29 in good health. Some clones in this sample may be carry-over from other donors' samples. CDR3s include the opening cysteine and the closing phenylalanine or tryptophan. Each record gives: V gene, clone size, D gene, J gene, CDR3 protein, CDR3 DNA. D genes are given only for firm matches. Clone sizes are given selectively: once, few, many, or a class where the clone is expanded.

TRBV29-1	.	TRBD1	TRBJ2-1	CSVSGTGALWNEQFF	TGCAGCGTGTCCGGGACAGGGGCCCTCTGGAATGAGCAGTTCTTC
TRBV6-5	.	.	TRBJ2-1	CASSYSLSSYNEQFF	TGTGCCAGCAGTTACTCGCTAAGCTCCTACAATGAGCAGTTCTTC
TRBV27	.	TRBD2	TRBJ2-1	CASSFAAGGLNEQFF	TGTGCCAGCAGTTTCGCAGCGGGAGGATTGAATGAGCAGTTCTTC
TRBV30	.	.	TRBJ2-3	CAWTQAGAGDTQYF	TGTGCCTGGACCCAGGCGGGGGCGGGAGATACGCAGTATTTT
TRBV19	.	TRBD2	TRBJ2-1	CASSIDKLAPDNEQFF	TGTGCCAGTAGTATAGATAAACTAGCGCCAGACAATGAGCAGTTCTTC
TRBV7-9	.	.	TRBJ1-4	CASSYSSATNEKLFF	TGTGCCAGCAGCTACAGTTCTGCAACTAATGAAAAACTGTTTTTT
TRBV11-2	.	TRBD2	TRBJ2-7	CASSSRLAGAPYEQYF	TGTGCCAGCAGCTCCCGACTAGCGGGGGCACCCTACGAGCAGTACTTC
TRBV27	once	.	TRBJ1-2	CASPLKRGYTF	TGTGCCAGTCCATTGAAGAGAGGCTACACCTTC
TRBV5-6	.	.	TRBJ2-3	CASSLGSTDTQYF	TGTGCCAGCAGTTTAGGTAGCACAGATACGCAGTATTTT
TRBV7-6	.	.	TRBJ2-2	CASSSRPDTGELFF	TGTGCCAGCAGCTCACGACCCGACACCGGGGAGCTGTTTTTT
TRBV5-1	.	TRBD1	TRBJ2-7	CASSFHRQGAHEQYF	TGCGCCAGCAGCTTCCACAGACAGGGGGCGCACGAGCAGTACTTC
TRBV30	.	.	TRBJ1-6	CAGDGGYNSPLHF	TGTGCCGGAGATGGGGGCTACAATTCACCCCTCCACTTT
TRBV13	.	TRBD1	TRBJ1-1	CASSPAGGESLVAFF	TGTGCCAGCAGCCCTGCAGGGGGCGAGTCTTTAGTAGCTTTCTTT
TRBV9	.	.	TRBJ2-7	CASSVAGLGYEQYF	TGTGCCAGCAGCGTAGCGGGGCTTGGGTACGAGCAGTACTTC
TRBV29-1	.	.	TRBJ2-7	CSVHGGTYEQYF	TGCAGCGTTCACGGGGGCACCTACGAGCAGTACTTC
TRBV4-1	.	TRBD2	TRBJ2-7	CASSQETGLAGAYEQYF	TGCGCCAGCAGCCAAGAAACGGGACTAGCGGGAGCTTACGAGCAGTACTTC
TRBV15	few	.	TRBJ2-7	CATSRDGGASSYEQYF	TGTGCCACCAGCAGAGATGGGGGGGCAAGCTCCTACGAGCAGTACTTC
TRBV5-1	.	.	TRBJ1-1	CASSFRGRGTEAFF	TGCGCCAGCAGCTTCCGGGGCCGAGGCACTGAAGCTTTCTTT
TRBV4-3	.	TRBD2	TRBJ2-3	CASSQGLAGVDTQYF	TGCGCCAGCAGCCAAGGTCTAGCGGGAGTGGATACGCAGTATTTT
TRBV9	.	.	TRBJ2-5	CASSMGAVQETQYF	TGTGCCAGCAGCATGGGGGCAGTTCAAGAGACCCAGTACTTC
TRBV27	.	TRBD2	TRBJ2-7	CASSPTGLAGDEQYF	TGTGCCAGCAGTCCCACGGGACTAGCGGGAGACGAGCAGTACTTC
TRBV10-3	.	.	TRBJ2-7	CATWTGTSSYEQYF	TGTGCCACATGGACGGGGACAAGCTCCTACGAGCAGTACTTC
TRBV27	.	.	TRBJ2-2	CASTIAANTGELFF	TGTGCCAGCACGATTGCTGCGAACACCGGGGAGCTGTTTTTT
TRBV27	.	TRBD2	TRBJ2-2	CASSPLAGQPNKNTGELFF	TGTGCCAGCAGTCCACTAGCGGGTCAGCCGAATAAGAACACCGGGGAGCTGTTTTTT
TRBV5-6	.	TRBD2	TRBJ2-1	CASSFTAGEQFF	TGTGCCAGCAGCTTCACAGCGGGAGAGCAGTTCTTC
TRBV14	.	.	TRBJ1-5	CASSQDPTASNQPQHF	TGTGCCAGCAGCCAAGATCCAACAGCTAGCAATCAGCCCCAGCATTTT
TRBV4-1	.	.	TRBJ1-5	CASSQDRAGTFNQPQHF	TGCGCCAGCAGCCAAGATCGGGCCGGGACCTTCAATCAGCCCCAGCATTTT
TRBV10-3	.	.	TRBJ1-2	CATPLEDGPGSNYGYTF	TGTGCCACCCCCCTGGAGGACGGGCCTGGTTCTAACTATGGCTACACCTTC
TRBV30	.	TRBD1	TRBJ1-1	CAGTEAPLKGAFF	TGTGCCGGGACAGAGGCTCCGCTTAAGGGAGCTTTCTTT
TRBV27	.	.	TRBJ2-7	CASRGLNSYEQYF	TGTGCCAGCAGGGGACTGAACTCCTACGAGCAGTACTTC
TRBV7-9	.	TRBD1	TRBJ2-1	CASSQPGGYEQFF	TGTGCCAGCAGCCAGCCAGGGGGCTATGAGCAGTTCTTC
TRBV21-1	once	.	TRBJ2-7	CASSKDRSSGYEQYF	TGTGCCAGCAGCAAAGACAGAAGTAGCGGGTATGAGCAGTACTTC
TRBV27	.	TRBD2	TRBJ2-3	CASSFVAGATDTQYF	TGTGCCAGCAGTTTTGTAGCGGGAGCCACAGATACGCAGTATTTT
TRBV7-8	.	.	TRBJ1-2	CASSLYWGRDGYTF	TGTGCCAGCAGCTTATATTGGGGGCGGGATGGCTACACCTTC
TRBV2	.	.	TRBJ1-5	CASSETDSWGNQPQHF	TGTGCCAGCAGTGAAACGGACAGTTGGGGCAATCAGCCCCAGCATTTT
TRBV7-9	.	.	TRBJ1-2	CASSLYTEAGGYTF	TGTGCCAGCAGCTTATATACAGAAGCAGGAGGCTACACCTTC
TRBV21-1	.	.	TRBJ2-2	CASSPGERGRWTGELFF	TGTGCCAGCAGCCCCGGGGAGAGGGGGCGATGGACCGGGGAGCTGTTTTTT
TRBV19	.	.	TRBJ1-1	CASSIMGPGGMNTEAFF	TGTGCCAGTAGTATTATGGGTCCCGGGGGAATGAACACTGAAGCTTTCTTT
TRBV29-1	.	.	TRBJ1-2	CSGQSGPYGYTF	TGCAGCGGGCAGTCGGGACCCTATGGCTACACCTTC
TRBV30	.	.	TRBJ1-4	CAWSLRASVLKLFF	TGTGCCTGGAGCCTCCGGGCCTCCGTGTTGAAACTGTTTTTT
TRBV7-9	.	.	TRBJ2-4	CASSALPTKNIQYF	TGTGCCAGCAGCGCCTTACCAACTAAAAACATTCAGTACTTC
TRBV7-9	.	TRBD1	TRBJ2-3	CASRSTGTPFADTQYF	TGTGCCAGCAGGTCGACAGGGACCCCCTTCGCAGATACGCAGTATTTT
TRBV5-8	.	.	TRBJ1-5	CASSPRGGNQPQHF	TGTGCCAGCAGCCCGAGAGGGGGCAATCAGCCCCAGCATTTT
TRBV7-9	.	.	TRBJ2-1	CASSDDRTEQFF	TGTGCCAGCAGTGACGATAGGACAGAGCAGTTCTTC
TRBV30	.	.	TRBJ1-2	CAWSVGRAGGYTF	TGTGCCTGGAGTGTCGGCAGGGCCGGTGGCTACACCTTC
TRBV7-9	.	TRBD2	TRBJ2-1	CASSPTRTSGTDVYNEQFF	TGTGCCAGCAGCCCTACCCGGACTAGCGGGACCGACGTCTACAATGAGCAGTTCTTC
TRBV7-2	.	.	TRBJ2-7	CASSLPAQFGDTNSYEQYF	TGTGCCAGCAGCTTACCGGCCCAGTTCGGGGACACCAACTCCTACGAGCAGTACTTC